Listed here are 16 T cell receptor beta chains from one sample, sequenced in a study of OX40 agonist ivuxolimab in advanced cancers. Produced via immunoSEQ multiplex PCR; TCRdb's table is partial and in-frame only. The sample shows some 100,000 clones, approximately 91% of them seen only once. The source material was CD4+ or CD8+ T cells sorted from blood, sampled in a trial of the OX40 agonist ivuxolimab. Every receptor here comes from an adult with an advanced solid tumor such as melanoma, head and neck, liver or kidney cancer.

The chain employs TRBV27 and TRBJ1-4; the match to TRBD1 covers 7 bases. V shed 9 bases and J 11 bases; nucleotides not matched to a gene: 6. The CDR3 extends over 11 amino acids. Germline assignment: CDR1 MNHEY and CDR2 SMNVEV (reference sequence). DNA of the CDR3: TGTGCCAGTCCGGAGGGACAGAAACTGTTTTTT. Protein sequence: CASPEGQKLFF.

The chain recombines TRBV5-1 with TRBJ1-1, with 9 bases that match TRBD1. The CDR3 length is 15 residues. J was trimmed by 0 bases and V by 5 bases; bases with no gene match: 5. Germline V gene lookup returns CDR1 SGHRS and CDR2 YFSETQ. The CDR3 region is CASSPGDRVNTEAFF. CDR3 coding DNA: TGCGCCAGCAGTCCCGGGGACAGGGTGAACACTGAAGCTTTCTTT.

The chain is built from TRBV9 and TRBJ1-3; TRBD1 matches at 7 bases. The V gene end was trimmed by 2 bases and the J gene end by 4 bases; junction bases not matched to a gene: 3. The CDR3 spans 14 residues. The germline CDR1 and CDR2 sequences are SGDLS and YYNGEE. The CDR3 region is CASSVRDRGNTIYF. CDR3 bases: TGTGCCAGCAGCGTTAGGGACAGAGGAAACACCATATATTTT.

This clone was picked up a small number of times. The V call is TRBV28, the J call TRBJ1-5, with 8 bases aligning to TRBD1. Per the germline V gene, CDR1 is MDHEN and CDR2 is SYDVKM. The V segment lost 9 bases and the J segment 1 base; nucleotides outside the gene matches: 5. There are 14 residues in the CDR3. The CDR3 spells CASGQGGSNQPQHF. The CDR3 DNA reads as TGTGCCAGTGGACAGGGCGGAAGCAATCAGCCCCAGCATTTT.

This chain connects TRBV6-5 to TRBJ2-1, with unresolved D. The length of the CDR3 is 13 residues. CDR1 is MNHEY, CDR2 SVGAGI, per germline. Deletions cut 8 bases from V and 0 bases from J, with 8 bases between. The CDR3 DNA is TGTGCCAGCTCCAAGAGCTCCTACAATGAGCAGTTCTTC. It yields the protein CASSKSSYNEQFF.

Ten or more counts support this clone. The chain uses TRBV28 and TRBJ1-4; no reliable D call. The germline V and J ends were trimmed by 5 bases and 7 bases, with 17 bases remaining between them. There are 15 residues in the CDR3. Germline CDR1 MDHEN, CDR2 SYDVKM. CDR3 nucleotide sequence: TGTGCCAGCAGTAGGACGGGATCCTTGGCTGAAAAACTGTTTTTT. Its translation is CASSRTGSLAEKLFF. Filled out from reference TRBV28 and TRBJ1-4, the complete variable domain reads DVKVTQSSRYLVKRTGEKVFLECVQDMDHENMFWYRQDPGLGLRLIYFSYDVKMKEKGDIPEGYSVSREKKERFSLILESASTNQTSMYLCASSRTGSLAEKLFFGSGTQLSVL.

The chain employs TRBV4-2 and TRBJ1-5; the D is unclear. V lost 1 base to trimming and J lost 5 bases, with 6 bases between them. CDR3 size: 13 residues. Germline V gene data show CDR1 as LGHNA and CDR2 as YNFKEQ. CDR3 sequence (DNA): TGTGCCAGCAGCCAAGGTTTGGATCAGCCCCAGCATTTT. Its protein product is CASSQGLDQPQHF.

V gene TRBV20-1 combines with J gene TRBJ1-6, with unresolved D. The CDR3 loop spans 11 amino acids. Germline V gene lookup returns CDR1 DFQATT and CDR2 SNEGSKA (reference sequence). Trimming pared 6 bases from V and 14 bases from J, leaving 14 bases between. In DNA form, the CDR3 reads TGCAGTGCGAAGATAGAGTCATCCCTCCACTTT. Amino acids: CSAKIESSLHF.

The chain links TRBV29-1 to TRBJ1-2, with a tentative D call TRBD1 (5 bases). Looked up from germline, CDR1 is SQVTM and CDR2 is ANQGSEA. This CDR3 has 14 residues. V shed 0 bases and J shed 3 bases, with 11 bases lying between them. The CDR3 region is CSVEDLGGYYGYTF. CDR3 coding DNA: TGCAGCGTTGAAGATCTGGGGGGATACTATGGCTACACCTTC.

V and J are TRBV5-1 and TRBJ1-4, with 7 bases matching TRBD1. The CDR3 covers 15 residues. Germline V lookup: CDR1 SGHRS, CDR2 YFSETQ. The trim removed 0 bases at V and 6 bases at J, leaving 5 bases unmatched. Here the CDR3 reads CASSLGRGRDEKLFF. The CDR3 DNA reads as TGCGCCAGCAGCTTGGGGAGGGGGCGCGATGAAAAACTGTTTTTT.

The V and J genes are TRBV27 and TRBJ2-1; D ambiguous. Germline assignment: CDR1 MNHEY and CDR2 SMNVEV (reference sequence). The CDR3 is made up of 13 amino acids. V was trimmed by 6 bases and J by 7 bases, leaving 13 bases between them. The CDR3 bases are TGTGCCAGCAGCCAATTTCCACGGAATGAGCAGTTCTTC. Translation gives CASSQFPRNEQFF.

This rearrangement joins TRBV19 to TRBJ2-2; no clear D. This CDR3 has 14 amino acids. Germline CDR1 and CDR2: LNHDA and SQIVND (reference sequence). Deletions cut 5 bases from V and 1 base from J, with 8 bases between. The CDR3 is CASSPRQNTGELFF. Written as DNA, the CDR3 is TGTGCCAGTAGTCCAAGACAGAACACCGGGGAGCTGTTTTTT.

The chain uses TRBV5-1 and TRBJ1-1; no clear D. The CDR3 sequence is 14 residues long. Germline values: CDR1 SGHRS, CDR2 YFSETQ. Trimming left V 4 bases short and J 4 bases short, with 14 bases between. The DNA for the CDR3 is TGCGCCAGCAGCATTTCCGGGGAGGGCACTGAAGCTTTCTTT. This translates into CASSISGEGTEAFF.

V and J are TRBV6-5 and TRBJ2-7, with D perhaps matching TRBD2 (7 bases). The V gene's germline CDR1 is MNHEY and CDR2 SVGAGI. The V end was cut by 5 bases, the J end by 4 bases, with 15 bases between. The CDR3 loop spans 14 amino acids. The CDR3 loop is CASSRSRGGYEQYF. The CDR3 coding sequence is TGTGCCAGCAGTCGATCTAGGGGGGGGTACGAGCAGTACTTC.

This clone was observed a handful of times. This chain joins TRBV18 and TRBJ2-1; D gene unclear. Germline-derived CDR1 and CDR2 are KGHSH and LQKENI. The CDR3 is made up of 14 amino acids. Trimming removed 1 base from V and 8 bases from J, with 12 bases in between. The CDR3 DNA reads as TGTGCCAGCTCACCACTCCGGAGTTCCGATGAGCAGTTCTTC. Translation: CASSPLRSSDEQFF.

This sequence joins TRBV2 and TRBJ2-3, with D uncertain. The ends were cut back, 5 bases at V and 6 bases at J, with 9 bases in the middle. Per germline, CDR1 SNHLY and CDR2 FYNNEI. CDR3 length equals 12 residues. CDR3 nucleotides: TGTGCCAGCAGTTCCTGGACCGATACGCAGTATTTT. Amino acid sequence: CASSSWTDTQYF.